The 8 T cell receptor beta chains given below trace back to one sample, sequenced in a study of technical replicates of blood from a handful of donors. Generated by immunoSEQ multiplex PCR, the TCRdb table keeps only in-frame clones and is missing some. The table includes 70,000 to 85,000 clones, over 85% detected once. Sample: T cells isolated from PBMCs. The source of these receptors is a human donor in good health.

The rearrangement uses TRBV4-2 and TRBJ1-1, with D possibly TRBD1 on 5 matching bases. CDR3 length: 16 residues. The V end was cut by 0 bases, the J end by 4 bases, with 15 bases between. Germline assignment: CDR1 LGHNA and CDR2 YNFKEQ. This chain's CDR3 is CASSQDYENRGTEAFF. The DNA of the CDR3 is TGTGCCAGCAGCCAAGATTATGAGAATAGGGGCACTGAAGCTTTCTTT.

In its sample, this clone was seen a few times. The V call is TRBV5-4, the J call TRBJ1-1; possibly TRBD1 for D (5 bases). From germline, CDR1 is SGHNT and CDR2 YYREEE (reference sequence). This CDR3 comprises 14 residues. Trimming removed 0 bases at V and 5 bases at J, with 11 bases between. DNA for the CDR3: TGTGCCAGCAGCTTGGAACGGGGGGGAACTGAAGCTTTCTTT. Amino acids: CASSLERGGTEAFF.

Only a few counts were recorded for this clone. The V and J genes are TRBV4-1 and TRBJ1-1; 7 nucleotides line up with TRBD1. V trimming: 4 bases; J trimming: 1 base; junction bases outside the gene matches: 6. The germline V gene encodes CDR1 MGHRA and CDR2 YSYEKL. This CDR3 is 15 amino acids long. The CDR3 sequence: CASSLRQGKNTEAFF. The CDR3 region has the DNA TGCGCCAGCAGCCTACGACAGGGAAAGAACACTGAAGCTTTCTTT.

The V call is TRBV6-1, the J call TRBJ1-4; D uncertain. With 1 base removed from V and 7 bases from J, the gap between germline ends came to 10 bases. CDR1 and CDR2 (germline): MNHNS, SASEGT. This CDR3 is 14 amino acids long. CDR3 protein: CASSEDRWSEKLFF. The CDR3 nucleotides are TGTGCCAGCAGTGAAGATCGGTGGAGTGAAAAACTGTTTTTT.

This chain links TRBV5-5 with TRBJ2-7, with D possibly being TRBD1 (5 bases). CDR3 length: 13 residues. In germline, CDR1 is SGHKS, CDR2 YYEKEE (reference sequence). V gave up 0 bases and J gave up 3 bases, with 7 bases separating them. This CDR3 reads CASSLARGYEQYF. CDR3 DNA: TGTGCCAGCAGCTTGGCAAGGGGCTACGAGCAGTACTTC.

The V gene is TRBV9, the J gene TRBJ2-3, with 9 bases lining up with TRBD2. This CDR3 spans 19 amino acids. Germline-derived CDR1 and CDR2 are SGDLS and YYNGEE. The V gene end was trimmed by 7 bases and the J gene end by 2 bases; junction bases not matched to a gene: 20. The CDR3 DNA reads TGTGCCAGCGCCCGGAGAGGGGCGGGAGGGCTTCGGAACACAGATACGCAGTATTTT. Translating it yields CASARRGAGGLRNTDTQYF.

The J gene is TRBJ2-5, the V gene TRBV18, with D unresolved. Trimming left V 2 bases short and J 3 bases short, with 4 bases between. The CDR3 has 12 amino acids. The V gene's germline CDR1 is KGHSH and CDR2 LQKENI. CDR3 in DNA: TGTGCCAGCTCACCAACAGAAGAGACCCAGTACTTC. Protein: CASSPTEETQYF. Drawing the rest from reference TRBV18 and TRBJ2-5, the complete variable domain is NAGVMQNPRHLVRRRGQEARLRCSPMKGHSHVYWYRQLPEEGLKFMVYLQKENIIDESGMPKERFSAEFPKEGPSILRIQQVVRGDSAAYFCASSPTEETQYFGPGTRLLVL.

V usage is TRBV2 and J usage is TRBJ2-7, with TRBD2 identical over 11 bases. The V segment lost 7 bases and the J segment 4 bases; nucleotides outside the gene matches: 6. The CDR3 spans 14 residues. Germline V gene sequence: CDR1 SNHLY, CDR2 FYNNEI. The CDR3 DNA follows: TGTGCCAGCACCGTACTAGCGGGAGCTTACGAGCAGTACTTC. Protein product: CASTVLAGAYEQYF.